This TCR beta chain was sequenced during a study of blood T cell repertoires in COVID-19. Across the whole study: Spain, Italy and the United States supplied samples that represented acute and convalescent COVID-19.

Cohort placement rested on clinical history that participants reported themselves. Libraries were prepared by immunoSEQ multiplex PCR; TCRdb keeps only in-frame clonotypes and omits some of them. Of roughly 450,000 clones detected, roughly 87% appear once; the ten largest clones hold 0.6% to 0.7%. The CDR3 sequence is 19 residues long. V lost 4 bases, J lost 5 bases, and 28 bases lay in between. Per germline, CDR1 SGHRS and CDR2 YFSETQ. This rearrangement joins TRBV5-1 to TRBJ2-1; weak D call: TRBD1 (6 bases). Input material: PBMCs or T cells enriched from blood (not recorded which). This TCR was recovered from a man aged 18 to 30 who had recovered from COVID-19. The DNA of the CDR3 is TGCGCCAGCAGCCCTTACCCCGGGACAACCAATTATATAAACAATGAGCAGTTCTTC. Translated: CASSPYPGTTNYINNEQFF.